Listed below are T cell receptor beta chains from one sample, sequenced in a study of spatial heterogeneity in lung cancer. TCRdb recomputed calls from the 5' RACE reads with MiXCR, one row per CDR3 protein. The data hold under 40,000 distinct CDR3 sequences, with 5.8% observed a single time. The sequencing used PBMCs, collected at surgery. Source of these receptors: a male donor with early-stage non-small cell lung cancer. CDR3s include the opening cysteine and the closing phenylalanine or tryptophan. Where a row states a size, it is once, few, many or the class of an expanded clone; other rows omit it.

v_call: TRBV3-1; clone_size: .; cdr3_aa: CASSRTGAGTEAFF
v_call: TRBV4-1; clone_size: many; cdr3_aa: CASSQSGRQARDGYTF
v_call: TRBV12-3/TRBV12-4; clone_size: few; cdr3_aa: CASSGGYREGTDTQYF
v_call: TRBV5-6; clone_size: .; cdr3_aa: CASSLANSYGQYF
v_call: TRBV4-1; clone_size: few; cdr3_aa: CASSLSDLGLREGVEKLFF
v_call: TRBV6-5; clone_size: few; cdr3_aa: CASSSLGGMRDTQYF
v_call: TRBV12-3/TRBV12-4; clone_size: many; cdr3_aa: CASSHLEGETQYF
v_call: TRBV20-1; clone_size: many; cdr3_aa: CSATQSGNTEAFF
v_call: TRBV12-5; clone_size: few; cdr3_aa: CASGPSTGELEETQYF
v_call: TRBV20-1; clone_size: many; cdr3_aa: CSALMSRGRFRLNTEAFF
v_call: TRBV4-1; clone_size: .; cdr3_aa: CASSQAGLGLGANEQFF
v_call: TRBV12-3/TRBV12-4; clone_size: many; cdr3_aa: CASSLVVNEQFF
v_call: TRBV4-3; clone_size: many; cdr3_aa: CASSQDSGSGTGELFF
v_call: TRBV9; clone_size: many; cdr3_aa: CASCRTSGVEQFF
v_call: TRBV18; clone_size: few; cdr3_aa: CASSPGQASTDTQYF
v_call: TRBV6-2/TRBV6-3; clone_size: many; cdr3_aa: CASSDPRSEQYF
v_call: TRBV7-9; clone_size: few; cdr3_aa: CASSFKEGGEQFF
v_call: TRBV7-9; clone_size: .; cdr3_aa: CASSPLQGFYGYTF
v_call: TRBV5-1; clone_size: many; cdr3_aa: CASSLVSTIRTGFTYNSPLHF
v_call: TRBV18; clone_size: many; cdr3_aa: CASSPHQGPGQPQHF
v_call: TRBV24-1; clone_size: few; cdr3_aa: CATSDRTRRGGTGELFF
v_call: TRBV5-1; clone_size: many; cdr3_aa: CASSWGQTGINSPLHF
v_call: TRBV5-1; clone_size: many; cdr3_aa: CASRSPGAPSSTGELFF
v_call: TRBV5-5; clone_size: .; cdr3_aa: CASTRELASNEQFF
v_call: TRBV29-1; clone_size: many; cdr3_aa: CSVGLGTGGRETQYF
v_call: TRBV18; clone_size: .; cdr3_aa: CASSSSARDGYTF
v_call: TRBV12-3/TRBV12-4; clone_size: many; cdr3_aa: CASSLTGKRAGELFF
v_call: TRBV6-6; clone_size: few; cdr3_aa: CASTIFDSFTSPLHF
v_call: TRBV28; clone_size: .; cdr3_aa: CASRVGGYEQYF
v_call: TRBV20-1; clone_size: many; cdr3_aa: CSAGTGMNTEAFF
v_call: TRBV9; clone_size: few; cdr3_aa: CASSGGDRGAEKLFF
v_call: TRBV7-2; clone_size: .; cdr3_aa: CASSLVVHRSDGGPKNIQYF
v_call: TRBV15; clone_size: many; cdr3_aa: CATSRDDAGTGATDTQYF
v_call: TRBV5-1; clone_size: many; cdr3_aa: CASSLEAGGPYEQYF
v_call: TRBV2; clone_size: many; cdr3_aa: CASSERDRGFSGELFF
v_call: TRBV5-5; clone_size: few; cdr3_aa: CASSLAGTGTYEAFF
v_call: TRBV5-1; clone_size: .; cdr3_aa: CASSPPIRPVTTDTQYF
v_call: TRBV7-9; clone_size: .; cdr3_aa: CASSSNRDLTTNEKLFF
v_call: TRBV5-6; clone_size: many; cdr3_aa: CASSLAGGNQPQHF
v_call: TRBV5-6; clone_size: many; cdr3_aa: CASSLTGILSNQPQHF
v_call: TRBV28; clone_size: few; cdr3_aa: CAIDRSSTDTQYF
v_call: TRBV6-5; clone_size: many; cdr3_aa: CASSYLGLAGEFSYEQYF
v_call: TRBV7-9; clone_size: many; cdr3_aa: CASSPGTSGGRSYNEQFF
v_call: TRBV7-2; clone_size: .; cdr3_aa: CASSFKMTTPDSPLHF
v_call: TRBV7-6; clone_size: few; cdr3_aa: CASSLDAGSGNTIYF
v_call: TRBV29-1; clone_size: many; cdr3_aa: CSVVLLGPYTDTQYF
v_call: TRBV9; clone_size: many; cdr3_aa: CASSVGGGNSTDTQYF
v_call: TRBV20-1; clone_size: many; cdr3_aa: CSARENFYNSPLHF
v_call: TRBV3-1; clone_size: few; cdr3_aa: CASSQGGRNEQFF
v_call: TRBV4-2; clone_size: many; cdr3_aa: CASSQRDRANEKLFF
v_call: TRBV29-1; clone_size: many; cdr3_aa: CSVRDSFDQPQHF
v_call: TRBV18; clone_size: many; cdr3_aa: CASSQDASNQPQHF
v_call: TRBV7-6; clone_size: many; cdr3_aa: CASSKDGWGDTEAFF
v_call: TRBV20-1; clone_size: many; cdr3_aa: CSAREGVDRGYEQYF
v_call: TRBV9; clone_size: many; cdr3_aa: CASSVGLVDYNEQFF